The 24 T cell receptor beta chains presented below share a single source sample, sequenced in a study of control samples from healthy donors and cancer patients. The table came from immunoSEQ multiplex PCR; TCRdb's copy has only in-frame clones and leaves some out. The data contain around 45,000 clones, roughly 65% of them singletons. What was sequenced was formalin-fixed, paraffin-embedded tissue. The receptors here all came from a male donor with melanoma.

This clone showed up many times. The rearrangement uses TRBV7-2 and TRBJ2-2, with 12 bases identical to TRBD2. The CDR3 consists of 17 residues. Germline CDR1 is SGHTA and CDR2 is FQGNSA. V trimming: 5 bases; J trimming: 4 bases; junction bases outside the gene matches: 8. CDR3 DNA: TGTGCCAGCAGCCTCCTAGCGGGAGGGTTTGGCACCGGGGAGCTGTTTTTT. It encodes CASSLLAGGFGTGELFF. The full variable domain, with the rest looked up from reference TRBV7-2 and TRBJ2-2, is GAGVSQSPSNKVTEKGKDVELRCDPISGHTALYWYRQSLGQGLEFLIYFQGNSAPDKSGLPSDRFSAERTGGSVSTLTIQRTQQEDSAVYLCASSLLAGGFGTGELFFGEGSRLTVL.

CDR3 sequence reads: CASSRADTQYF. DNA for the CDR3: TGTGCCAGCAGCAGGGCTGATACGCAGTATTTT. The chain recombines TRBV6-6 with TRBJ2-3, with D perhaps TRBD1 (5 bases). The CDR3 contains 11 residues. Trimming removed 6 bases at V and 6 bases at J, with 7 bases between. Germline V gene sequence: CDR1 MNHNY, CDR2 SVGAGI (reference sequence).

This chain connects TRBV18 to TRBJ2-7; TRBD1 matches at 7 bases. Trimming cost V 4 bases and J 2 bases; bases outside gene matches: 5. Germline CDR1 is KGHSH and CDR2 is LQKENI. The CDR3 totals 14 residues. Here the CDR3 reads CASSLYRGTYEQYF. Written as DNA, the CDR3 is TGTGCCAGCTCACTATACAGGGGAACCTACGAGCAGTACTTC. Combining the CDR3 with reference TRBV18 and TRBJ2-7 gives the whole variable domain NAGVMQNPRHLVRRRGQEARLRCSPMKGHSHVYWYRQLPEEGLKFMVYLQKENIIDESGMPKERFSAEFPKEGPSILRIQQVVRGDSAAYFCASSLYRGTYEQYFGPGTRLTVT.

The rearrangement uses TRBV5-1 and TRBJ1-6; tentative D call: TRBD1 (6 bases). Trimming left V 4 bases short and J 5 bases short, with 13 bases between. The CDR3 is made up of 15 amino acids. Germline V CDR1 and CDR2: SGHRS, YFSETQ. In DNA, the CDR3 is TGCGCCAGCAGCCCGGGACAAGGAAATAATTCACCCCTCCACTTT. This gives the protein CASSPGQGNNSPLHF.

The rearrangement links TRBV11-3 to TRBJ2-1; D gene uncertain. CDR3 length equals 13 residues. V lost 0 bases and J lost 9, with 9 bases in between. CDR1 SGHNT and CDR2 YENEEA come from the germline V gene. Written as DNA, the CDR3 is TGTGCCAGCAGCTTAGATGCCTCGGGTGAGCAGTTCTTC. The encoded protein is CASSLDASGEQFF.

V and J are TRBV5-4 and TRBJ2-6, with D perhaps matching TRBD2 (5 bases). Germline V gives CDR1 SGHNT, CDR2 YYREEE (reference sequence). Trimming shortened V by 2 bases and J by 0 bases, and 6 bases separated the two germline ends. CDR3 length equals 15 residues. CDR3 protein: CASSFRGSGANVLTF. The CDR3 region has the DNA TGTGCCAGCAGCTTTCGGGGCTCTGGGGCCAACGTCCTGACTTTC.

The rearrangement joins TRBV25-1 to TRBJ2-3, with 14 bases identical to TRBD2. The CDR3 contains 18 residues. The germline V gene has CDR1 MGHDK and CDR2 SYGVNS. The J segment lost 6 bases and the V segment lost 6 bases, leaving 14 bases of the junction unmatched. In DNA form, the CDR3 reads TGTGCCAGCAGGGGGACAGGGAGGACTAGCGGGAGGTGGGATACGCAGTATTTT. Its protein is CASRGTGRTSGRWDTQYF.

V and J are TRBV19 and TRBJ2-7; D might be TRBD2 (5 bases). Germline assignment: CDR1 LNHDA and CDR2 SQIVND (reference sequence). CDR3 size: 15 residues. V lost 6 bases and J 3 bases, leaving 18 bases between the germline ends. CDR3 protein: CASSLRRTGSYEQYF. The DNA of the CDR3 is TGTGCCAGTAGCCTGAGGCGGACTGGCAGCTACGAGCAGTACTTC.

This clone was observed a handful of times. CDR3 residues: CASSPSALGAGVLDTQYF. The CDR3 nucleotides are TGCGCCAGCTCACCCTCCGCTCTGGGAGCGGGAGTCTTGGATACGCAGTATTTT. The genes are TRBV5-1 and TRBJ2-3; TRBD2 agrees at 8 bases. The germline V gene encodes CDR1 SGHRS and CDR2 YFSETQ. Trimming at V came to 7 bases and at J to 6 bases, leaving 22 bases not matched to a gene. There are 18 residues in the CDR3.

This chain connects TRBV11-2 to TRBJ1-4; TRBD1 might be the D (6 bases). Between the trimmed V and J ends, which lost 6 bases and 3 bases, there was a span of 14 bases. Germline values: CDR1 SGHAT, CDR2 FQNNGV. The CDR3 has 15 amino acids. CDR3 DNA: TGTGCCAGCAGTCTTGAGGGGGTCTCTAATGAAAAACTGTTTTTT. Amino acid sequence: CASSLEGVSNEKLFF.

The rearrangement uses TRBV28 and TRBJ1-1; 7 bases fit TRBD1. The V gene end was trimmed by 7 bases and the J gene end by 3 bases; junction bases not matched to a gene: 11. This CDR3 contains 15 residues. CDR1 MDHEN and CDR2 SYDVKM come from the germline V gene. DNA for the CDR3: TGTGCCAGCAACATACAGGGGTTAAGCGACACTGAAGCTTTCTTT. This translates into CASNIQGLSDTEAFF.

The J gene is TRBJ1-6, the V gene TRBV10-3, with D perhaps matching TRBD1 (5 bases). Deletions cut 6 bases from V and 8 bases from J, with 17 bases between. The CDR3 covers 15 residues. Germline CDR1 is ENHRY and CDR2 is SYGVKD. CDR3 in amino acids: CAIRQASTRDSPLHF. The CDR3 DNA sequence: TGTGCCATCAGGCAGGCGTCTACCAGGGATTCACCCCTCCACTTT.

This sequence joins TRBV19 and TRBJ2-7, with TRBD1 matching 12 bases. Germline CDR1 is LNHDA and CDR2 is SQIVND (reference sequence). This CDR3 region has 13 residues. With V trimmed by 5 bases and J by 5 bases, 1 base remained unmatched. This chain's CDR3 is CASSRDRGHEQYF. The CDR3 DNA sequence: TGTGCCAGTAGTCGGGACAGGGGGCACGAGCAGTACTTC. The full variable domain, in which reference TRBV19 and TRBJ2-7 provide the parts outside the CDR3, is DGGITQSPKYLFRKEGQNVTLSCEQNLNHDAMYWYRQDPGQGLRLIYYSQIVNDFQKGDIAEGYSVSREKKESFPLTVTSAQKNPTAFYLCASSRDRGHEQYFGPGTRLTVT.

This clone was seen only a few times. The chain has TRBV5-1 and TRBJ2-7, with 8 bases that match TRBD1. CDR3 length equals 14 residues. Germline CDR1 and CDR2: SGHRS and YFSETQ. The V segment lost 4 bases and the J segment 5 bases; nucleotides outside the gene matches: 8. CDR3 protein: CASSPPTGAHEQYF. CDR3 DNA sequence: TGCGCCAGCAGCCCACCGACAGGGGCCCACGAGCAGTACTTC.

V and J are TRBV3-1 (or the pseudogene TRBV3-2) and TRBJ1-2; D might be TRBD1 (5 bases). Trimming removed 3 bases from V and 0 bases from J, with 11 bases in between. CDR1 is LGHDT and CDR2 is YNNKEL in the germline V gene (reference sequence). The CDR3 length is 15 residues. The CDR3 DNA reads as TGTGCCAGCAGCCAGGGTCGGGGACCTAACTATGGCTACACCTTC. This sequence encodes CASSQGRGPNYGYTF.

The chain couples TRBV28 to TRBJ2-7; 7 bases are a match to TRBD2. Germline CDR1 MDHEN, CDR2 SYDVKM. The CDR3 contains 15 residues. Unmatched junction bases numbered 11, after V lost 4 bases and J lost 5 bases. As DNA, the CDR3 is TGTGCCAGCAGTTCTGGCGGGGTAGGGAGGGACGAGCAGTACTTC. It specifies CASSSGGVGRDEQYF. The complete variable domain, with remaining parts taken from reference TRBV28 and TRBJ2-7, reads DVKVTQSSRYLVKRTGEKVFLECVQDMDHENMFWYRQDPGLGLRLIYFSYDVKMKEKGDIPEGYSVSREKKERFSLILESASTNQTSMYLCASSSGGVGRDEQYFGPGTRLTVT.

This clone appeared a few times. The rearrangement links TRBV4-1 to TRBJ2-1, with D unresolved. Germline lookup yields CDR1 MGHRA and CDR2 YSYEKL. Trimming stripped 0 bases from V and 9 bases from J, with 12 bases between. There are 14 residues in the CDR3. The DNA for the CDR3 is TGCGCCAGCAGCCAAGACCCTAGGGATGGTGAGCAGTTCTTC. Translation gives CASSQDPRDGEQFF.

The rearrangement links TRBV5-1 to TRBJ2-5; TRBD1 agrees at 7 bases. After removal of 3 bases from V and 5 bases from J, the junction contained 4 bases not matched to a gene. Germline values: CDR1 SGHRS, CDR2 YFSETQ. The CDR3 is 13 amino acids. CDR3 nucleotide sequence: TGCGCCAGCAGCTCGGGACAGTGGGAGACCCAGTACTTC. Encoded protein: CASSSGQWETQYF.

The J gene is TRBJ2-1, the V gene TRBV10-1; perhaps D is TRBD1 or TRBD2 (5 bases each). There are 14 residues in the CDR3. In germline, CDR1 is WNHNN, CDR2 SYGVQD (reference sequence). V lost 3 bases to trimming and J lost 0 bases, with 6 bases between them. The CDR3 DNA reads TGCGCCAGCAGTGAAGGGACCTCCTACAATGAGCAGTTCTTC. Translating gives CASSEGTSYNEQFF.

The chain links TRBV28 to TRBJ1-5; D gene ambiguous. The V end was cut by 8 bases, the J end by 7 bases, with 18 bases between. The CDR3 is 14 residues long. The germline gives CDR1 MDHEN, CDR2 SYDVKM. CDR3 sequence (DNA): TGTGCCAGCCATAGGGCCCTCGGGCGGCAGCCCCAGCATTTT. Translating it yields CASHRALGRQPQHF.

The J gene is TRBJ1-2, the V gene TRBV11-2, with D tentatively TRBD1 (6 bases). Looked up from germline, CDR1 is SGHAT and CDR2 is FQNNGV. Trimming pared 2 bases from V and 8 bases from J, leaving 18 bases between. The CDR3 consists of 15 residues. CDR3 nucleotides: TGTGCCAGCAGCTTAATATCTAACAGGGTTATGGGCTACACCTTC. Translating it yields CASSLISNRVMGYTF.

This rearrangement joins TRBV3-1 (or the pseudogene TRBV3-2) to TRBJ1-2, with unresolved D. This CDR3 contains 14 residues. Trimming left V 1 base short and J 3 bases short, with 9 bases between. The germline V gene encodes CDR1 LGHDT and CDR2 YNNKEL (reference sequence). The CDR3 coding sequence is TGTGCCAGCAGCCAAGGACCGATGGACTATGGCTACACCTTC. It specifies CASSQGPMDYGYTF.

This clone is a singleton in its sample. This rearrangement joins TRBV18 to TRBJ1-4; possible D gene TRBD1, 5 bases. The CDR3 is 18 amino acids. In germline, CDR1 is KGHSH, CDR2 LQKENI. V lost 3 bases, J lost 8 bases, and 25 bases lay in between. CDR3 region: CASSPRGFGAKGEEKLFF. The CDR3 DNA is TGTGCCAGCTCACCTCGAGGGTTCGGGGCCAAGGGAGAGGAAAAACTGTTTTTT. Supplemented by reference TRBV18 and TRBJ1-4, the full variable domain reads NAGVMQNPRHLVRRRGQEARLRCSPMKGHSHVYWYRQLPEEGLKFMVYLQKENIIDESGMPKERFSAEFPKEGPSILRIQQVVRGDSAAYFCASSPRGFGAKGEEKLFFGSGTQLSVL.

Of note for this clone: Compared with germline, one end of the junction differs, possibly owing to a read error. The chain recombines TRBV12-3 or TRBV12-4 with TRBJ2-3; 7 nucleotides agree with TRBD2. The CDR3 has 11 residues. CDR3 sequence: CASSSGGDPEF. Here the CDR3 DNA reads TGTGCCAGCAGTTCTGGGGGGGATCCCGAATTT.